The T cell receptor beta chain under discussion was sequenced for a study of T cell changes during pregnancy in multiple sclerosis. The assay was immunoSEQ multiplex PCR, and TCRdb's table has in-frame clones only and misses some. Seen here are about 50,000 clones, around nine tenths observed once, and the top ten hold 0.61%. The CDR3 is made up of 12 amino acids. CDR1 and CDR2 from the germline V gene are MNHNS and SASEGT. Trimming stripped 6 bases from V and 2 bases from J, with 7 bases between. The input for sequencing was CD4+ T cells from peripheral blood mononuclear cells, taken after pregnancy. V gene TRBV6-1 combines with J gene TRBJ1-1; D gene uncertain. This clonotype was sampled from a female donor in good health, enrolled as a control in a pregnancy study. In nucleotides, the CDR3 is TGTGCCAGCAGCTTACATAACACTGAAGCTTTCTTT. Amino acids: CASSLHNTEAFF.